The rows below give T cell receptor beta chains drawn from one sample of a study of graft-versus-host responses after intestinal transplantation. This table comes from immunoSEQ multiplex PCR, and its TCRdb copy is limited to in-frame clones, with some not included. The sample includes under 50,000 clones, about nine tenths of them seen just once. Sequencing used PBMCs, obtained 267 days after transplant. The receptor source for this set is a human patient who received an intestinal transplant, so some T cells may come from the graft donor. The CDR3 runs from the conserved cysteine through the conserved F or W. A D gene is named only where the DNA matches it firmly. Part of the rows lack a size; the others show once, few, many or a class for expanded clones.

>TRBJ1-2|-|-|TRBV21-1
TGTGCCAGCAGTACGCCAGGGCGGGGACCGATCTATGGCTACACCTTC
CASSTPGRGPIYGYTF
>TRBJ2-6|-|-|TRBV5-1
TGCGCCAGCATGGACAGTTCTGGGGCCAACGTCCTGACTTTC
CASMDSSGANVLTF
>TRBJ1-6|few|-|TRBV30
TGTGCCTGGGAGGCAGGGAGGTATTCACCCCTCCACTTT
CAWEAGRYSPLHF
>TRBJ1-5|few|-|TRBV19
TGTGCCAGTAGTTCTGGGGGAGGGAGCAATCAGCCCCAGCATTTT
CASSSGGGSNQPQHF
>TRBJ2-2|-|TRBD2|TRBV27
TGTGCCAGCCGGGGGGGTACGAACGCCGGGGAGCTGTTTTTT
CASRGGTNAGELFF
>TRBJ1-1|-|-|TRBV29-1
TGCAGCGTTGTATTGCGTCTAGGCAGGGAGGCTGAAGCTTTCTTT
CSVVLRLGREAEAFF
>TRBJ1-5|-|-|TRBV9
TGTGCCAGCAGCGCAGGGGTTACGAGCAATCAGCCCCAGCATTTT
CASSAGVTSNQPQHF
>TRBJ2-3|-|TRBD1|TRBV9
TGTGCCAGCAGCGGTACCGGGACAGGGAAAGTCGGGACGCAGTATTTT
CASSGTGTGKVGTQYF
>TRBJ2-7|-|TRBD2|TRBV10-2
TGCGCCAGCAGTTTAGCGGGAGCTGTCTACGAGCAGTACTTC
CASSLAGAVYEQYF
>TRBJ2-5|-|TRBD1|TRBV5-4
TGTGCCAGCAGCAGGACGACAGGGGCTCAAGAGACCCAGTACTTC
CASSRTTGAQETQYF
>TRBJ1-1|-|-|TRBV10-3
TGTGCCATCAGAGGACAACTGAACACTGAAGCTTTCTTT
CAIRGQLNTEAFF
>TRBJ1-6|-|-|TRBV21-1
TGTGCCAGCAGCAGGGCGGGACAGACTAATTCACCCCTCCACTTT
CASSRAGQTNSPLHF
>TRBJ1-2|-|-|TRBV6-6
TGTGCCAGCAGTACGGGACCTCCCTATGGCTACACCTTC
CASSTGPPYGYTF
>TRBJ2-7|once|TRBD1|TRBV19
TGTGCCAGTAGTCCAAAGACAGGGAGCGACGAGCAGTACTTC
CASSPKTGSDEQYF
>TRBJ2-3|few|TRBD1|TRBV9
TGTGCCAGCAGCCCATTCCTTTACCGGGACAGGGTTACAGATACGCAGTATTTT
CASSPFLYRDRVTDTQYF
>TRBJ2-3|-|TRBD2|TRBV27
TGTGCCAGCACGTTCCTAGCGGGGGGTACAGATACGCAGTATTTT
CASTFLAGGTDTQYF
>TRBJ1-3|-|-|TRBV6-1
TGTGCCAGCAGAGCCTTGGGGACAGGAAACACCATATATTTT
CASRALGTGNTIYF
>TRBJ2-7|-|-|TRBV7-9
TGTGCCGCCTTAGGGGTAGGGGGCGAGCAGTACTTC
CAALGVGGEQYF
>TRBJ1-1|-|-|TRBV5-4
TGTGCCAGCAGCTGGGGAAGAGGGGAGGGCACTGAAGCTTTCTTT
CASSWGRGEGTEAFF
>TRBJ2-3|-|TRBD2|TRBV4-1
TGCGCCAGCAGCCAGTCTAGCGGGGGCCACCTCACAGATACGCAGTATTTT
CASSQSSGGHLTDTQYF
>TRBJ2-1|-|TRBD2|TRBV7-9
TGTGCCAGCAGCCCTCGGGACTACTCCTACAATGAGCAGTTCTTC
CASSPRDYSYNEQFF
>TRBJ2-1|-|-|TRBV5-6
TGTGCCAGCAACTTGGAAACATTTAGGAAAGACAATGAGCAGTTCTTC
CASNLETFRKDNEQFF
>TRBJ1-1|-|-|TRBV7-2
TGTGCCAGCAGCTTAGGGTCAGACGGGATCACTGAAGCTTTCTTT
CASSLGSDGITEAFF
>TRBJ2-3|-|-|TRBV5-1
TGCGCCAGCAGCTTTCTAGGATTTGGAGATACGCAGTATTTT
CASSFLGFGDTQYF
>TRBJ2-1|-|-|TRBV7-9
TGTGCCAGCAGCGGATATTCTGGACGGTTCTTC
CASSGYSGRFF
>TRBJ1-2|-|TRBD1|TRBV5-1
TGCGCCAGCAGCATAGACAGGGGTGGAGGAGTCTTCTATGGCTACACCTTC
CASSIDRGGGVFYGYTF
>TRBJ1-4|-|-|TRBV6-5
TGTGCCAGCAGTTACGGCTCCGTGTATGAAAAACTGTTTTTT
CASSYGSVYEKLFF
>TRBJ2-1|-|TRBD2|TRBV7-8
TGTGCCAGCAGCTTAGCACTAGCGGGGGCCCCAATCGTTCACAATGAGCAGTTCTTC
CASSLALAGAPIVHNEQFF
>TRBJ1-1|-|-|TRBV11-2
TGTGCCAGCAGCTCCGGACCCCACTCAGCTGAAGCTTTCTTT
CASSSGPHSAEAFF
>TRBJ2-7|-|TRBD2|TRBV18
TGTGCCAGCTCACCGAGACTAGCGGGACGTTACGGGCAGTACTTC
CASSPRLAGRYGQYF
>TRBJ1-6|-|TRBD1|TRBV6-5
TGTGCCAGCAGTCCTAACAGGGGTGGGAATTCACCCCTCCACTTT
CASSPNRGGNSPLHF
>TRBJ2-5|once|-|TRBV7-8
TGTGCCAGCAGCTTAAGAGGGGGGGCAGGAGAGACCCAGTACTTC
CASSLRGGAGETQYF
>TRBJ2-7|-|-|TRBV2
TGTGCCAGCAGGTCACGATCTATCTACGAGCAGTACTTC
CASRSRSIYEQYF
>TRBJ2-7|-|-|TRBV4-3
TGCGCCAGCAGCCTTACAGGAGGCGGCGAGCAGTACTTC
CASSLTGGGEQYF
>TRBJ2-5|once|-|TRBV1
TGCACCAGCAGCCATGGGACAGGGCAGACTAGCGGGGGGCCAAAACAAGAGACCCAGTACTTC
CTSSHGTGQTSGGPKQETQYF
>TRBJ2-2|-|TRBD2|TRBV6-4
TGTGCCAGCAGTGAACGGGGGGACACCGGGGAGCTGTTTTTT
CASSERGDTGELFF
>TRBJ1-2|-|-|TRBV4-1
TGCGCCAGCAGCCCGTGGGCAGGGGATGGCTACACCTTC
CASSPWAGDGYTF
>TRBJ1-5|-|-|TRBV19
TGTGCCAGTAGTATGACCCAGGGCAGTATGGTCCCCCAGCATTTT
CASSMTQGSMVPQHF
>TRBJ2-3|-|-|TRBV18
TGTGCCAGCTCACCGGCCAAACAGGGTCGTTCAGATACGCAGTATTTT
CASSPAKQGRSDTQYF
>TRBJ2-7|-|-|TRBV9
TGTGCCAGCAGCCCCCAGGGGAACCCCCTATACGAGCAGTACTTC
CASSPQGNPLYEQYF
>TRBJ2-5|-|-|TRBV5-1
TGCGCCAGCAGCTTCTTGGAGACCCAGTACTTC
CASSFLETQYF
>TRBJ1-6|-|TRBD1|TRBV7-9
TGTGCCAGCAGCTCAGGACAGGACCATTCACCCCTCCACTTT
CASSSGQDHSPLHF
>TRBJ2-7|-|-|TRBV13
TGTGCCAGCAAAATCGGGGGCCAGGACGAGCAGTACTTC
CASKIGGQDEQYF
>TRBJ1-3|-|-|TRBV7-9
TGTGCCAGCAGCTCAGGGTTCTCGTCTGGAAACACCATATATTTT
CASSSGFSSGNTIYF
>TRBJ2-4|-|-|TRBV7-8
TGTGCCAGCAGCTTAGCGGTGGCGGGGGCCCTAGCCAAAAACATTCAGTACTTC
CASSLAVAGALAKNIQYF
>TRBJ2-5|-|-|TRBV6-1
TGTGCCAGCAGTGAATTACAGGGAATTGTAGAGACCCAGTACTTC
CASSELQGIVETQYF
>TRBJ1-5|once|-|TRBV19
TGTGCCAGTAGTATAGACCCGGGACCGCTAGGTCAGCCCCAGCATTTT
CASSIDPGPLGQPQHF
>TRBJ2-3|-|-|TRBV7-9
TGTGCCAGCAGCTTTACAGGCTTAACTACAGATACGCAGTATTTT
CASSFTGLTTDTQYF
>TRBJ1-1|-|-|TRBV18
TGTGCCAGCTCCCGCTCGGACAGCAAAGCTTTCTTT
CASSRSDSKAFF
>TRBJ1-2|-|-|TRBV12-5
TGTGCTAGTGGTTTGGTACCCAGCGAGGGCTACACCTTC
CASGLVPSEGYTF
>TRBJ2-2|-|TRBD1|TRBV11-2
TGTGCCAGCAGCGCCTTGACAGGGACCGGGGAGCTGTTTTTT
CASSALTGTGELFF
>TRBJ2-7|-|-|TRBV30
TGTGCCTGGAGTGTAGGCGAGCAGTACTTC
CAWSVGEQYF
>TRBJ2-5|-|-|TRBV7-9
TGTGCCAGCAGCTTCCTGGCTAGCGTGGGTCCGGAGACCCAGTACTTC
CASSFLASVGPETQYF
>TRBJ2-1|-|-|TRBV7-9
TGTGCCAGCAGCTCCAACTTTGAGTGGTCCTACAATGAGCAGTTCTTC
CASSSNFEWSYNEQFF